This entry lists 32 T cell receptor beta chains sequenced from one sample in a study of cytomegalovirus exposure and HLA in healthy donors. It was with 60 Vbeta and 13 Jbeta primers that the PCR ran. Produced via immunoSEQ multiplex PCR; TCRdb's table is partial and in-frame only. The sample shows under 200,000 clones, about 64% of them seen only once. Sequencing was performed on PBMCs. The receptors here all came from a man over 45 in good health and CMV-seronegative.

This clone was seen a few times. The chain recombines TRBV7-2 with TRBJ2-6; 7 bases align to TRBD1. The CDR3 consists of 15 residues. CDR1 SGHTA and CDR2 FQGNSA come from the germline V gene. J was trimmed by 1 base and V by 6 bases; bases with no gene match: 3. The CDR3 protein is CASRGDSSGANVLTF. The CDR3 DNA is TGTGCCAGCAGGGGGGACAGTTCTGGGGCCAACGTCCTGACTTTC.

V gene TRBV4-3 combines with J gene TRBJ2-7, with D tentatively TRBD1 (6 bases). CDR1 LGHNA and CDR2 YSLEER come from the germline V gene. The V and J ends lost 3 bases and 5 bases respectively, with 17 bases between them. There are 15 residues in the CDR3. CDR3 DNA sequence: TGCGCCAGCAGCCACGACAGGACCCCCTCAGACGAGCAGTACTTC. It specifies CASSHDRTPSDEQYF.

J is TRBJ1-1 and V is TRBV4-2; 8 bases map to TRBD1. The CDR3 totals 16 residues. CDR1 LGHNA and CDR2 YNFKEQ come from the germline V gene. V trimming: 1 base; J trimming: 5 bases; junction bases outside the gene matches: 9. The CDR3: CASSQGPDRGGTEAFF. The CDR3 bases are TGTGCCAGCAGCCAAGGGCCTGACAGGGGAGGGACTGAAGCTTTCTTT.

This sequence joins TRBV5-1 and TRBJ1-1; D might be TRBD1 (5 bases). The germline V gene encodes CDR1 SGHRS and CDR2 YFSETQ. The CDR3 loop spans 14 amino acids. Trimming stripped 6 bases from V and 1 base from J, with 13 bases between. This chain's CDR3 is CASNFLDRNTEAFF. The DNA of the CDR3 is TGCGCCAGCAACTTTCTTGACAGGAACACTGAAGCTTTCTTT.

The chain has TRBV7-9 and TRBJ1-1, with 8 bases aligning to TRBD1. After removal of 5 bases from V and 6 bases from J, the junction contained 17 bases not matched to a gene. CDR1 and CDR2 (germline): SEHNR, FQNEAQ (reference sequence). This CDR3 has 17 amino acids. CDR3 residues: CASSPDRVENLSAEAFF. The CDR3 bases are TGTGCCAGCAGCCCGGACAGGGTCGAAAATCTATCCGCTGAAGCTTTCTTT.

This clone appeared a few times. At the DNA level, this CDR3 is encoded by other sequences in the same sample as well. The gene calls are TRBV2 and TRBJ1-1; 10 nucleotides align to TRBD1. CDR3 length: 14 residues. CDR1 and CDR2 (germline): SNHLY, FYNNEI. V lost 3 bases, J lost 4 bases, and 2 bases stayed unmatched. The CDR3 region has the DNA TGTGCCAGCAGTGAGTGGACAGGGGGCACTGAAGCTTTCTTT. The encoded protein is CASSEWTGGTEAFF.

The rearrangement joins TRBV14 to TRBJ2-7, with D possibly TRBD2 on 5 matching bases. This CDR3 has 12 amino acids. Germline V gives CDR1 SGHDN, CDR2 FVKESK. V was shortened by 3 bases and J by 2 bases, with 5 bases between the two germline ends. CDR3 nucleotides: TGTGCCAGCAGCCACGGGACCTACGAGCAGTACTTC. Translation gives CASSHGTYEQYF. Drawing the rest from reference TRBV14 and TRBJ2-7, the complete variable domain is EAGVTQFPSHSVIEKGQTVTLRCDPISGHDNLYWYRRVMGKEIKFLLHFVKESKQDESGMPNNRFLAERTGGTYSTLKVQPAELEDSGVYFCASSHGTYEQYFGPGTRLTVT.

The chain has TRBV6-5 and TRBJ2-3; 7 bases fit TRBD1. V shed 0 bases and J 3 bases; nucleotides not matched to a gene: 3. This CDR3 contains 15 residues. Germline V gene lookup returns CDR1 MNHEY and CDR2 SVGAGI. CDR3 DNA: TGTGCCAGCAGTTACTCAGACAGGGAAACAGATACGCAGTATTTT. Amino acid sequence: CASSYSDRETDTQYF.

The gene calls are TRBV4-3 and TRBJ2-3, with 12 nucleotides matching TRBD2. This CDR3 has 13 amino acids. Germline lookup yields CDR1 LGHNA and CDR2 YSLEER. The J segment lost 10 bases and the V segment lost 4 bases, leaving 3 bases of the junction unmatched. The CDR3 DNA reads TGCGCCAGCAGCCCTGGACTAGCGGGGCCGCAGTATTTT. Amino acid sequence: CASSPGLAGPQYF.

This clone was counted between two and nine times. V usage is TRBV15 and J usage is TRBJ2-1; D is perhaps TRBD1 (5 bases). Germline CDR1 reads LNHNV; CDR2 reads YYDKDF (reference sequence). CDR3 length: 14 residues. V lost 1 base and J 4 bases, leaving 8 bases between the germline ends. The CDR3: CATSRGRQYNEQFF. CDR3 DNA: TGTGCCACCAGCAGAGGTAGACAGTACAATGAGCAGTTCTTC.

This chain links TRBV25-1 with TRBJ2-7; D is possibly TRBD1 (5 bases). V was pared by 4 bases and J by 0 bases, with 10 bases between. Germline CDR1 reads MGHDK; CDR2 reads SYGVNS. The CDR3 spans 14 residues. The CDR3 loop reads CASSGTPDSYEQYF. The DNA of the CDR3 is TGTGCCAGCAGTGGGACACCCGACTCCTACGAGCAGTACTTC.

The count of this clone is one. As DNA, the CDR3 is TGCGCCAGCAGTGACAGGGCCTACGAGCAGTACTTC. Translated, it gives CASSDRAYEQYF. The chain joins TRBV10-2 to TRBJ2-5; possibly TRBD1 for D (5 bases). The J call may be faulty, since TRBJ2-7 better matches the DNA end. CDR3 size: 12 residues. In germline, CDR1 is WSHSY, CDR2 SAAADI.

The chain couples TRBV7-9 to TRBJ1-2; TRBD1 might be the D (5 bases). The germline V gene has CDR1 SEHNR and CDR2 FQNEAQ (reference sequence). Deletions cut 2 bases from V and 7 bases from J, with 17 bases between. This CDR3 is 15 amino acids long. For the CDR3, the DNA is TGTGCCAGCAGCTTACGGCCCGAGGGGAGGGGTGGCTACACCTTC. This sequence encodes CASSLRPEGRGGYTF. Complete variable domain (other parts from reference TRBV7-9 and TRBJ1-2): DTGVSQNPRHKITKRGQNVTFRCDPISEHNRLYWYRQTLGQGPEFLTYFQNEAQLEKSRLLSDRFSAERPKGSFSTLEIQRTEQGDSAMYLCASSLRPEGRGGYTFGSGTRLTVV.

This rearrangement joins TRBV4-1 to TRBJ2-1, with D possibly being TRBD2 (5 bases). The CDR3 spans 14 residues. CDR1 is MGHRA, CDR2 YSYEKL, per germline. V was cut by 2 bases and J by 6 bases, with 11 bases left in between. The CDR3 protein is CASSQSRGPNEQFF. The CDR3 DNA follows: TGCGCCAGCAGCCAATCCCGGGGTCCCAATGAGCAGTTCTTC.

The chain uses TRBV21-1 and TRBJ1-1; the D call TRBD1 from the table was never checked on the DNA. TRBV21-1 is marked as a pseudogene. There are 18 residues in the CDR3. In nucleotides, the CDR3 is TGTGCCAGCAGCCCTACAGGGTTCCTCATGTCTCGGAACACTGAAGCTTTCTTT. Its protein is CASSPTGFLMSRNTEAFF.

The chain uses TRBV18 and TRBJ2-1; 8 nucleotides agree with TRBD1. The CDR3 loop spans 14 amino acids. Per germline, CDR1 KGHSH and CDR2 LQKENI. The V and J ends lost 3 bases and 8 bases, in that order; junction bases with no gene match: 6. CDR3 amino acids: CASSPGQGHHEQFF. The CDR3 DNA sequence: TGTGCCAGCTCACCCGGACAGGGTCACCATGAGCAGTTCTTC.

This chain connects TRBV4-1 to TRBJ1-1; 7 bases align to TRBD1. Germline lookup yields CDR1 MGHRA and CDR2 YSYEKL. The ends lost 1 base at V and 1 base at J; junction bases unmatched: 6. The CDR3 spans 16 residues. CDR3 nucleotide sequence: TGCGCCAGCAGCCAAGTTGGCTGGACAGGGAACACTGAAGCTTTCTTT. Translated, it gives CASSQVGWTGNTEAFF.

This clone was counted a single time. The rearrangement links TRBV18 to TRBJ2-7; D uncertain. Germline CDR1 KGHSH, CDR2 LQKENI. This CDR3 spans 15 amino acids. The V end lost 2 bases, the J end lost 0 bases, and 11 bases lay between the germline ends. The CDR3 spells CASSPAASSSYEQYF. The DNA of the CDR3 is TGTGCCAGCTCACCAGCAGCGTCCTCCTCCTACGAGCAGTACTTC.

This sequence joins TRBV2 and TRBJ2-5; a weak D match, TRBD1 (6 bases). Germline CDR1 SNHLY, CDR2 FYNNEI. The CDR3 covers 14 residues. Deletions cut 6 bases from V and 1 base from J, with 12 bases between. The CDR3 DNA follows: TGTGCCAGCAGGTACTCGGACAGCCAAGAGACCCAGTACTTC. It specifies CASRYSDSQETQYF. Supplemented by reference TRBV2 and TRBJ2-5, the full variable domain reads EPEVTQTPSHQVTQMGQEVILRCVPISNHLYFYWYRQILGQKVEFLVSFYNNEISEKSEIFDDQFSVERPDGSNFTLKIRSTKLEDSAMYFCASRYSDSQETQYFGPGTRLLVL.

This chain connects TRBV19 to TRBJ1-1; 8 bases align to TRBD1. The junction had 17 bases not matched to a gene; V was cut back by 4 bases and J by 1 base. The length of the CDR3 is 19 residues. In germline, CDR1 is LNHDA, CDR2 SQIVND (reference sequence). CDR3 DNA: TGTGCCAGTAGTAAAAAAGGGTCGGCAGGGGGCGTTCAGAACACTGAAGCTTTCTTT. Protein: CASSKKGSAGGVQNTEAFF. The entire variable domain, with the rest obtained from reference TRBV19 and TRBJ1-1, is as follows: DGGITQSPKYLFRKEGQNVTLSCEQNLNHDAMYWYRQDPGQGLRLIYYSQIVNDFQKGDIAEGYSVSREKKESFPLTVTSAQKNPTAFYLCASSKKGSAGGVQNTEAFFGQGTRLTVV.

V and J are TRBV5-1 and TRBJ2-5; TRBD1 matches at 8 bases. This CDR3 has 15 residues. Germline loops: CDR1 SGHRS, CDR2 YFSETQ. With 0 bases clipped from V and 11 bases from J, the junction kept 12 bases outside the gene matches. The CDR3 coding sequence is TGCGCCAGCAGCTTGGCGGCAGGGGGCGCACGGGAGCAGTACTTC. Protein sequence: CASSLAAGGAREQYF.

The chain uses TRBV4-1 and TRBJ2-1; the D gene is possibly TRBD1 (5 bases). Trimming took off 3 bases at V and 8 bases at J, with 23 bases between the two ends. This CDR3 contains 17 residues. Germline V CDR1 and CDR2: MGHRA, YSYEKL. The DNA for the CDR3 is TGCGCCAGCAGCCATACCCCCACAGGAGACCAAAGGGATGAGCAGTTCTTC. It translates to CASSHTPTGDQRDEQFF.

This clone was picked up a small number of times. The chain joins TRBV7-2 to TRBJ1-1, with a tentative D call TRBD1 (6 bases). The V gene lost 2 bases and the J gene lost 4 bases, with 20 bases spanning the gap. Germline V gene sequence: CDR1 SGHTA, CDR2 FQGNSA. The CDR3 has 17 residues. CDR3 loop: CASSLFSLQGGSTEAFF. DNA for the CDR3: TGTGCCAGCAGCTTATTTTCCCTACAGGGTGGGAGCACTGAAGCTTTCTTT.

The chain has TRBV5-1 and TRBJ1-2, with 9 bases fitting TRBD1. V was clipped by 1 base and J by 3 bases; unmatched bases: 4. The CDR3 is 15 residues long. Germline CDR1 SGHRS, CDR2 YFSETQ. The CDR3 coding sequence is TGCGCCAGCAGCTTGTCTTGGACAGGGGACTATGGCTACACCTTC. It specifies CASSLSWTGDYGYTF.

V gene TRBV12-5 combines with J gene TRBJ2-3, with unresolved D. Germline CDR1 LGHNT, CDR2 FRNRAP. The germline V and J ends were trimmed by 7 bases and 2 bases, with 13 bases remaining between them. CDR3 size: 14 residues. CDR3 in DNA: TGTGCTAGTGCCCAGACACAACTCACAGATACGCAGTATTTT. This gives the protein CASAQTQLTDTQYF.

The chain carries TRBV5-1 and TRBJ1-1; 9 bases agree with TRBD1. The V segment lost 0 bases and the J segment 6 bases; nucleotides outside the gene matches: 6. Germline V gene data show CDR1 as SGHRS and CDR2 as YFSETQ. The CDR3 covers 15 residues. CDR3 region: CASSLGTGEVSEAFF. CDR3 coding DNA: TGCGCCAGCAGCTTGGGGACAGGGGAGGTGTCTGAAGCTTTCTTT.

The V and J genes are TRBV4-1 and TRBJ1-1; no clear D. The CDR3 spans 13 residues. The germline V gene encodes CDR1 MGHRA and CDR2 YSYEKL. The V end lost 4 bases, the J end lost 4 bases, and 10 bases lay between the germline ends. CDR3 nucleotide sequence: TGCGCCAGCAGCCCACGGAGCAGCACTGAAGCTTTCTTT. Amino acids: CASSPRSSTEAFF.

The V call is TRBV6-5, the J call TRBJ1-6, with 7 bases identical to TRBD1. Looked up from germline, CDR1 is MNHEY and CDR2 is SVGAGI. This CDR3 has 15 amino acids. J gave up 5 bases and V 6 bases, and 7 bases lay outside the gene matches. The CDR3 region is CASRGTGVDNSPLHF. The CDR3 bases are TGTGCCAGCAGGGGTACAGGGGTGGATAATTCACCCCTCCACTTT.

This chain links TRBV5-1 with TRBJ1-4, with TRBD1 identical over 11 bases. J was trimmed by 8 bases and V by 4 bases; bases with no gene match: 7. CDR1 SGHRS and CDR2 YFSETQ come from the germline V gene. This CDR3 has 15 residues. For the CDR3, the DNA is TGCGCCAGCAGCGGACAGGGGGCGCAGGAGGAAAAACTGTTTTTT. It codes for CASSGQGAQEEKLFF.

The V gene is TRBV5-1, the J gene TRBJ2-7, with a tentative D call TRBD1 (7 bases). The germline V gene encodes CDR1 SGHRS and CDR2 YFSETQ. V was cut by 4 bases and J by 0 bases, with 11 bases left in between. This CDR3 is built from 14 residues. CDR3 DNA: TGCGCCAGCAGCCCCCAGGGGGGCTCCTACGAGCAGTACTTC. This gives the protein CASSPQGGSYEQYF. The whole variable domain, filled in from reference TRBV5-1 and TRBJ2-7, reads KAGVTQTPRYLIKTRGQQVTLSCSPISGHRSVSWYQQTPGQGLQFLFEYFSETQRNKGNFPGRFSGRQFSNSRSEMNVSTLELGDSALYLCASSPQGGSYEQYFGPGTRLTVT.

The V and J genes are TRBV2 and TRBJ1-2; 7 bases map to TRBD1. Germline assignment: CDR1 SNHLY and CDR2 FYNNEI. The CDR3 is 14 amino acids. V shed 4 bases and J 4 bases; nucleotides not matched to a gene: 6. In DNA, the CDR3 is TGTGCCAGCAGTGGGGACAGACGCGGCTATGGCTACACCTTC. This encodes CASSGDRRGYGYTF.

The V call is TRBV6-6, the J call TRBJ1-5; D not resolved. The CDR3 loop spans 13 amino acids. CDR1 and CDR2 from the germline V gene are MNHNY and SVGAGI (reference sequence). The V gene lost 0 bases and the J gene lost 6 bases, with 6 bases spanning the gap. The CDR3 region is CASSYSSPQPQHF. The CDR3 coding sequence is TGTGCCAGCAGTTACTCGAGCCCTCAGCCCCAGCATTTT.